These 14 T cell receptor beta chains share one sample of origin, sequenced in a study of T cell changes during pregnancy in multiple sclerosis. Data came from immunoSEQ multiplex PCR; TCRdb stores just in-frame clones and leaves some out. The sample records more than 60,000 clones, just over 90% being singletons. Sequencing used peripheral blood, obtained in the second trimester of pregnancy. The receptors originated from a female donor with multiple sclerosis, enrolled in a pregnancy study.

The V gene is TRBV5-6, the J gene TRBJ2-7; 7 bases align to TRBD2. The CDR3 sequence is 16 residues long. In germline, CDR1 is SGHDT, CDR2 YYEEEE. The V and J ends lost 0 bases and 4 bases, in that order; junction bases with no gene match: 10. CDR3 region: CASSLGFGGRSYEQYF. CDR3 bases: TGTGCCAGCAGCTTGGGGTTCGGGGGGAGATCGTACGAGCAGTACTTC.

The gene calls are TRBV6-1 and TRBJ1-2, with TRBD1 matching over 10 bases. This CDR3 contains 15 residues. Germline V gene lookup returns CDR1 MNHNS and CDR2 SASEGT. Unmatched junction bases numbered 1, after V lost 2 bases and J lost 1 base. CDR3 nucleotide sequence: TGTGCCAGCAGTGAAAGGACAGGGGGTAACTATGGCTACACCTTC. Protein product: CASSERTGGNYGYTF.

The chain carries TRBV29-1 and TRBJ2-2, with D perhaps matching TRBD1 (5 bases). Trimming pared 0 bases from V and 6 bases from J, leaving 8 bases between. The germline V gene has CDR1 SQVTM and CDR2 ANQGSEA. The CDR3 is made up of 13 amino acids. CDR3 nucleotides: TGCAGCGTTGAAGAACAGGAAGCCGGGGAGCTGTTTTTT. Protein product: CSVEEQEAGELFF.

The gene calls are TRBV30 and TRBJ1-1, with a tentative D call TRBD1 (6 bases). Per the germline V gene, CDR1 is GTSNPN and CDR2 is SVGIG (reference sequence). This CDR3 has 13 amino acids. Written as DNA, the CDR3 is TGTGCGGGGGGGGCGCAGATAAACACTGAAGCTTTCTTT. Protein: CAGGAQINTEAFF.

About this clone itself: The sample has other DNA sequences that encode this CDR3 too. The chain has TRBV7-2 and TRBJ2-3; D gene unclear. Deletions cut 2 bases from V and 0 bases from J, with 9 bases between. Germline V gene data show CDR1 as SGHTA and CDR2 as FQGNSA. The CDR3 covers 15 residues. The CDR3 loop reads CASSLNSPSTDTQYF. The CDR3 bases are TGTGCCAGCAGCTTAAACAGTCCAAGCACAGATACGCAGTATTTT.

The V call is TRBV6-5, the J call TRBJ2-7; D remains unclear. Between the trimmed V and J ends, which lost 7 bases and 2 bases, there was a span of 18 bases. CDR3 size: 15 residues. The germline V gene encodes CDR1 MNHEY and CDR2 SVGAGI. The CDR3 DNA reads TGTGCCAGCAAAGCTTCCACGCCAACCCCCTACGAGCAGTACTTC. Its protein product is CASKASTPTPYEQYF.

The rearrangement joins TRBV7-7 to TRBJ2-3, with 7 bases lining up with TRBD2. The CDR3 loop spans 16 amino acids. V gave up 3 bases and J gave up 8 bases; unmatched junction bases: 14. CDR1 is SSHAT and CDR2 is FNYEAQ in the germline V gene (reference sequence). CDR3 amino acids: CASSLGLSRGVVTQYF. The CDR3 DNA reads TGTGCCAGCAGCTTGGGGCTAAGTCGGGGGGTGGTTACGCAGTATTTT.

The chain employs TRBV29-1 and TRBJ1-1, with D tentatively TRBD1 (6 bases). The CDR3 has 16 residues. Germline CDR1 and CDR2: SQVTM and ANQGSEA. V lost 1 base, J lost 0 bases, and 15 bases lay in between. CDR3 residues: CSVEGAAGELNTEAFF. In DNA, the CDR3 is TGCAGCGTTGAAGGGGCGGCAGGGGAATTGAACACTGAAGCTTTCTTT.

This clone was observed a single time. The J gene is TRBJ2-5, the V gene TRBV5-1; 7 nucleotides line up with TRBD2. The J call may be faulty, since TRBJ2-7 better matches the DNA end. The CDR3 loop spans 15 amino acids. Germline V gives CDR1 SGHRS, CDR2 YFSETQ. The CDR3 coding sequence is TGCGCCAGCAGCTTGGAGCCGGGAGGTTCCTACGAGCAGTACTTC. Translating it yields CASSLEPGGSYEQYF.

This clone was detected only once. The chain couples TRBV30 to TRBJ1-4; D is possibly TRBD1 (6 bases). The ends were cut back, 2 bases at V and 14 bases at J, with 33 bases in the middle. Germline loops: CDR1 GTSNPN, CDR2 SVGIG (reference sequence). The CDR3 is 18 residues long. CDR3 bases: TGTGCCTGGAGTTCCTGGAGACAGGCCGGCGTGGGTCAGGGGAACCTGTTTTTT. Translating it yields CAWSSWRQAGVGQGNLFF.

V and J are TRBV7-9 and TRBJ2-7; D remains unclear. Deletions cut 2 bases from V and 6 bases from J, with 8 bases between. The CDR3 is 12 residues long. Germline loops: CDR1 SEHNR, CDR2 FQNEAQ (reference sequence). The CDR3 sequence is CASSLFGAEQYF. As DNA, the CDR3 is TGTGCCAGCAGCTTATTCGGAGCCGAGCAGTACTTC. Together with reference TRBV7-9 and TRBJ2-7, the CDR3 gives the full variable domain: DTGVSQNPRHKITKRGQNVTFRCDPISEHNRLYWYRQTLGQGPEFLTYFQNEAQLEKSRLLSDRFSAERPKGSFSTLEIQRTEQGDSAMYLCASSLFGAEQYFGPGTRLTVT.

The chain combines TRBV4-3 with TRBJ2-5; tentative D call: TRBD1 (5 bases). CDR3 size: 14 residues. V shed 3 bases and J shed 2 bases, with 10 bases lying between them. The germline V gene has CDR1 LGHNA and CDR2 YSLEER. For the CDR3, the DNA is TGCGCCAGCAGCCAGCAAGGGGCTCAAGAGACCCAGTACTTC. Protein sequence: CASSQQGAQETQYF.

The chain recombines TRBV7-6 with TRBJ1-4; D is undetermined. The CDR3 extends over 14 amino acids. Per germline, CDR1 SGHVS and CDR2 FNYEAQ. Trimming took 5 bases from V and 1 from J, leaving 8 bases between them. Here the CDR3 reads CASSPYGTNEKLFF. The CDR3 DNA is TGTGCCAGCAGCCCCTATGGAACTAATGAAAAACTGTTTTTT. Looking up the rest from reference TRBV7-6 and TRBJ1-4 gives the full variable domain: GAGVSQSPRYKVTKRGQDVALRCDPISGHVSLYWYRQALGQGPEFLTYFNYEAQQDKSGLPNDRFSAERPEGSISTLTIQRTEQRDSAMYRCASSPYGTNEKLFFGSGTQLSVL.

The rearrangement joins TRBV11-2 to TRBJ2-1; 11 bases are a match to TRBD2. V dropped 5 bases and J dropped 4; count of bases not matched to a gene: 7. Germline CDR1 and CDR2: SGHAT and FQNNGV. This CDR3 contains 16 residues. The CDR3 nucleotides are TGTGCCAGCAGCCGGGGGGGGACTAGCGGTTACAATGAGCAGTTCTTC. This encodes CASSRGGTSGYNEQFF. Filled out from reference TRBV11-2 and TRBJ2-1, the complete variable domain reads EAGVAQSPRYKIIEKRQSVAFWCNPISGHATLYWYQQILGQGPKLLIQFQNNGVVDDSQLPKDRFSAERLKGVDSTLKIQPAKLEDSAVYLCASSRGGTSGYNEQFFGPGTRLTVL.